This is a list of T cell receptor beta chains from one sample in a study of blood T cells in healthy people across ages. In TCRdb, the 5' RACE reads were re-called with MiXCR into one record per CDR3 protein. The table has 1.8 million or so distinct CDR3 sequences, about 39% seen once. Sequenced material: blood. The receptors stem from a human donor in good health. The CDR3 runs from the conserved cysteine through the conserved F or W. A D gene is named only where the DNA matches it firmly. Clone size is shown for a subset of rows, as once, few, many or a class of expanded clone.

j_call d_call v_call clone_size cdr3_aa cdr3_nt
TRBJ1-2 TRBD1 TRBV4-3 . CASSQEKGVRQGGGYTF TGCGCCAGCAGCCAAGAAAAAGGAGTGAGACAGGGTGGCGGCTACACCTTC
TRBJ2-3 TRBD1 TRBV5-5 . CASSLAGTGGEYF TGTGCCAGCAGCTTAGCCGGGACAGGGGGCGAGTATTTT
TRBJ2-1 TRBD2 TRBV7-2 few CASSPPRGAGSHNEQFF TGTGCCAGCAGCCCCCCGAGAGGAGCGGGGTCCCACAATGAGCAGTTCTTC
TRBJ2-1 TRBD2 TRBV9 . CAGSVGGIAGAYNEQFF TGTGCCGGCAGCGTAGGAGGCATAGCGGGGGCCTACAATGAGCAGTTCTTC
TRBJ2-3 TRBD1 TRBV4-3 few CASSQEVGQGSTDTQYF TGCGCCAGCAGCCAAGAGGTGGGACAGGGGAGCACAGATACGCAGTATTTT
TRBJ2-3 TRBD2 TRBV6-1 . CASSQLAGDLLSTDTQYF TGTGCCAGCAGTCAACTAGCGGGGGACCTCCTTAGCACAGATACGCAGTATTTT
TRBJ2-5 TRBD2 TRBV9 . CASSPGTSGGVIQETQYF TGTGCCAGCAGCCCCGGGACTAGCGGGGGGGTGATTCAAGAGACCCAGTACTTC
TRBJ1-4 TRBD1 TRBV9 few CASSFRDSTNEKLFF TGTGCCAGCAGCTTCCGGGACAGCACTAATGAAAAACTGTTTTTT
TRBJ2-5 TRBD2 TRBV20-1 . CSVSGGFVPQETQYF TGCAGTGTCAGCGGGGGCTTCGTCCCTCAAGAGACCCAGTACTTC
TRBJ2-1 TRBD2 TRBV9 few CASSVATPGAGGYNEQFF TGTGCCAGCAGCGTAGCTACCCCTGGGGCGGGGGGTTACAATGAGCAGTTCTTC
TRBJ2-4 . TRBV14 few CASSQVSVEQYF TGTGCCAGCAGCCAAGTCTCAGTGGAGCAGTACTTC
TRBJ1-5 TRBD1 TRBV4-3 few CASSPRQGGDQPQHF TGCGCCAGCAGCCCGCGACAGGGTGGGGATCAGCCCCAGCATTTT
TRBJ2-1 . TRBV2 . CAKKEWGNNEQFF TGTGCCAAAAAGGAGTGGGGTAACAATGAACAGTTCTTC
TRBJ2-3 TRBD1 TRBV12-3/TRBV12-4 . CASSTGASTDTQYF TGTGCCAGCAGCACAGGGGCTAGCACAGATACGCAGTATTTT
TRBJ2-3 . TRBV20-1 few CSARLASRLDTQYF TGCAGTGCTAGATTGGCCTCTCGGTTGGATACGCAGTATTTT
TRBJ2-7 TRBD1 TRBV20-1 . CSAWDRGSGQYF TGCAGTGCTTGGGACAGGGGTAGCGGGCAGTACTTC
TRBJ1-2 . TRBV12-3/TRBV12-4 few CASISGDSNYGYTF TGTGCCAGCATCTCGGGAGACAGTAACTATGGCTACACCTTC
TRBJ2-6 TRBD1 TRBV7-2 . CASTNQGASYGANVLTF TGTGCCAGCACCAACCAGGGGGCAAGTTATGGGGCCAACGTCCTGACTTTC
TRBJ2-7 TRBD1 TRBV6-5 few CASSYSRGAGQGRGSYEQYF TGTGCCAGCAGTTACTCGAGAGGCGCGGGACAGGGGAGAGGGTCCTACGAGCAGTACTTC
TRBJ1-4 . TRBV7-2 . CASSVGESDEKLFF TGTGCCAGCAGCGTCGGGGAATCGGATGAAAAACTGTTTTTT
TRBJ1-2 . TRBV7-2 many CASSLLPANYGYTF TGTGCCAGCAGCTTATTGCCAGCTAACTATGGCTACACCTTC
TRBJ1-2 . TRBV7-8 . CASSQGWGGGYGYTF TGTGCCAGCAGCCAGGGCTGGGGGGGAGGCTATGGCTACACCTTC
TRBJ2-7 . TRBV7-2 few CASSFYLLEFSGLRTYEQYF TGTGCCAGCAGCTTTTATTTATTAGAGTTTTCGGGACTTCGCACGTACGAGCAGTACTTC
TRBJ1-2 TRBD1 TRBV7-2 . CASSLDRDNYGYTF TGTGCCAGCAGCCTAGACAGGGACAACTATGGCTACACCTTC
TRBJ1-1 . TRBV27 few CASREGKGEAFF TGTGCCAGCAGGGAGGGCAAAGGGGAAGCTTTCTTT
TRBJ2-5 . TRBV20-1 . CSARDFAGDQETQYF TGCAGTGCTAGAGATTTTGCAGGGGACCAAGAGACCCAGTACTTC
TRBJ1-2 . TRBV6-6 . CASSYSLGGAGPRGYTF TGTGCCAGCAGTTACTCTTTAGGGGGGGCAGGCCCCCGGGGCTACACCTTC
TRBJ1-1 . TRBV10-3 few CAISEGQPDRAFF TGTGCCATCAGTGAGGGACAGCCGGACCGAGCTTTCTTT
TRBJ1-5 . TRBV29-1 . CSVRVSSSGNQPQHF TGCAGCGTTCGGGTATCTAGTAGCGGCAATCAGCCCCAGCATTTT
TRBJ2-7 . TRBV12-3/TRBV12-4 . CASRPTGGRYEQYF TGTGCCAGCAGGCCGACCGGGGGGCGCTACGAGCAGTACTTC
TRBJ2-1 . TRBV29-1 . CSVSLQGWEQFF TGCAGCGTGTCCTTACAGGGTTGGGAGCAGTTCTTC
TRBJ1-2 . TRBV20-1 many CSATTPTGGYTF TGCAGTGCCACGACCCCAACGGGGGGCTACACCTTC
TRBJ1-6 . TRBV6-1 . CASSVVNSPLHF TGTGCCAGCAGTGTTGTTAACTCACCCCTCCACTTT
TRBJ2-1 TRBD1 TRBV5-6 few CASSLGYRGLEGNEQFF TGTGCCAGCAGCTTGGGGTACAGGGGCTTAGAGGGGAATGAGCAGTTCTTC
TRBJ2-5 . TRBV9 . CASSVAGLPQETQYF TGTGCCAGCAGCGTAGCGGGACTCCCCCAAGAGACCCAGTACTTC
TRBJ1-2 TRBD1 TRBV5-1 . CASSSGTASYGYTF TGCGCCAGCAGCTCCGGGACAGCCAGCTATGGCTACACCTTC
TRBJ2-1 . TRBV5-1 many CASSSDPSSYNEQFF TGCGCCAGCAGCTCAGACCCTAGCTCCTACAATGAGCAGTTCTTC
TRBJ1-1 . TRBV15 few CATSNYLQAFF TGTGCCACCAGCAATTATCTCCAAGCTTTCTTT
TRBJ1-2 . TRBV12-3/TRBV12-4 . CASSFKGGAYGYTF TGTGCCAGTAGTTTTAAGGGCGGGGCCTATGGCTACACCTTC
TRBJ1-6 TRBD1 TRBV11-2 . CASRYGQGDNSPLHF TGTGCCAGCAGATATGGACAGGGGGATAATTCACCCCTCCACTTT
TRBJ1-2 . TRBV28 few CASSSAGAHYGYTF TGTGCCAGCAGTTCCGCAGGGGCTCATTATGGCTACACCTTC
TRBJ2-1 . TRBV7-2 . CASSLFRAGYNEQFF TGTGCCAGCAGTTTATTCAGGGCGGGCTACAATGAGCAGTTCTTC
TRBJ2-1 . TRBV20-1 few CSAEGPHWDNEQFF TGCAGTGCTGAAGGCCCCCATTGGGACAATGAGCAGTTCTTC
TRBJ2-4 . TRBV29-1 . CSVDCGEQLVKNIQYF TGCAGCGTTGACTGCGGCGAGCAACTAGTCAAAAACATTCAGTACTTC
TRBJ2-4 . TRBV7-2 . CASSLSQQGGSYGQYF TGTGCCAGCAGCTTATCTCAGCAGGGGGGTTCCTACGGGCAGTACTTC
TRBJ2-7 . TRBV6-1 few CASLPDARSYEQYF TGTGCCTCGTTGCCGGACGCCCGCTCCTACGAGCAGTACTTC
TRBJ1-1 . TRBV10-3 . CAIRAEGRTEAFF TGTGCCATCAGAGCAGAGGGGAGGACTGAAGCTTTCTTT
TRBJ2-1 . TRBV18 many CASSPTSNEQFF TGTGCCAGCTCACCAACGAGTAATGAGCAGTTCTTC
TRBJ1-4 TRBD1 TRBV30 few CAWSADRGDEKLFF TGTGCCTGGAGTGCCGACAGGGGGGACGAAAAACTGTTTTTT
TRBJ1-5 TRBD1 TRBV12-3/TRBV12-4 few CASIRQGLGNQPQHF TGTGCCAGCATCAGACAGGGGCTTGGCAATCAGCCCCAGCATTTT
TRBJ2-1 TRBD1 TRBV7-9 . CASSPGTGGRFNELFF TGTGCCAGCAGCCCCGGGACAGGGGGCCGGTTCAATGAGCTGTTCTTC
TRBJ1-5 TRBD1 TRBV20-1 . CNATRDSSNQPQHF TGCAATGCTACACGGGACAGCTCCAATCAGCCCCAGCATTTT
TRBJ2-5 . TRBV11-3 . CASRHSGSQETQYF TGTGCCAGCAGGCATTCGGGGTCTCAAGAGACCCAGTACTTC
TRBJ1-2 . TRBV10-3 . CAISEPMTGTGGYTF TGTGCCATCAGTGAACCAATGACAGGAACGGGTGGCTACACCTTC
TRBJ1-2 . TRBV20-1 . CSAVPNYGYTF TGCAGTGCTGTACCTAACTATGGCTACACCTTC
TRBJ2-5 . TRBV4-3 . CASSQAERDKETQYF TGCGCCAGCAGCCAAGCTGAGCGCGACAAAGAGACCCAGTACTTC